These 21 T cell receptor beta chains came from one sample sequenced in a study of T cells in Graves' hyperthyroidism and ophthalmopathy. There were TCR beta CDR3 regions amplified from RNA transcripts. Researchers ran a first-round RT-PCR on the TCR CDR3 using the HTBI primer set. TCRdb re-called the multiplex PCR reads through MiXCR, storing one row per CDR3 protein. The sample holds about 300,000 distinct CDR3 sequences; 15% to 20% are singletons and the top ten take about 40%. Sequencing was carried out using blood. Receptor source: a man aged 50-60 years with Graves' ophthalmopathy.

This clonotype came up a few times. The rearrangement links TRBV7-9 to TRBJ2-2; no definite D call. The germline V and J ends were trimmed by 2 bases and 3 bases, with 7 bases remaining between them. The germline gives CDR1 SEHNR, CDR2 FQNEAQ (reference sequence). CDR3 length: 14 amino acids. This CDR3 reads CASSLPRDTGELFF. In DNA form, the CDR3 reads TGTGCCAGCAGCTTACCCCGGGACACCGGGGAGCTGTTTTTT.

This clonotype was observed a handful of times. The chain joins TRBV7-3 to TRBJ2-1; no firm D call. The CDR3 length is 15 residues. CDR1 is SGHTA, CDR2 FQGTGA, per germline. Deletions cut 5 bases from V and 12 bases from J, with 23 bases between. As DNA, the CDR3 is TGTGCCAGCAGCCCCACGCCGGGTGGTACAACGGGGCAGTTCTTC. It codes for CASSPTPGGTTGQFF.

This clonotype was found once. V is TRBV27 and J is TRBJ2-2; TRBD1 aligns across 7 bases. The CDR3 covers 17 residues. Germline loops: CDR1 MNHEY, CDR2 SMNVEV (reference sequence). Trimming cost V 6 bases and J 0 bases; bases outside gene matches: 10. This CDR3 is CASRAPYRGSNTGELFF. The CDR3 DNA sequence: TGTGCCAGCAGAGCTCCGTACAGGGGTTCGAACACCGGGGAGCTGTTTTTT.

The chain couples TRBV5-6 to TRBJ2-7, with TRBD2 matching 7 bases. With V trimmed by 4 bases and J by 2 bases, 12 bases remained unmatched. In germline, CDR1 is SGHDT, CDR2 YYEEEE. The CDR3 covers 16 residues. The CDR3 DNA is TGTGCCAGCAGCCCTGGGGGAGGGGCTTTAACCTACGAGCAGTACTTC. It codes for CASSPGGGALTYEQYF.

This clonotype came up many times. This rearrangement joins TRBV7-2 to TRBJ2-7; no clear D gene. This CDR3 contains 14 residues. The germline V gene encodes CDR1 SGHTA and CDR2 FQGNSA. Trimming took 4 bases from V and 6 from J, leaving 16 bases between them. The CDR3 region has the DNA TGTGCCAGCAGCTCCGGGCCTGGGTGGGGCGAGCAGTACTTC. Its translation: CASSSGPGWGEQYF.

This clonotype has a count of ten or more. This chain uses TRBV28 with TRBJ1-2, with D unclear. CDR1 and CDR2 from the germline V gene are MDHEN and SYDVKM. The CDR3 runs 16 residues. With 6 bases removed from V and 5 bases from J, the gap between germline ends came to 22 bases. CDR3 protein: CASSSRRRRGSYGYTF. The CDR3 nucleotides are TGTGCCAGCAGCAGTCGAAGACGGCGAGGCTCTTATGGCTACACCTTC.

Of note for this clonotype: The junction does not match germline at one end; this may be a read error. V and J are TRBV28 and TRBJ2-4, with 10 bases fitting TRBD2. The germline CDR1 and CDR2 sequences are MDHEN and SYDVKM. CDR3 size: 17 residues. CDR3 residues: CASSSLAGVEAKDIQYF. For the CDR3, the DNA is TGTGCCAGCAGTTCCCTAGCGGGAGTGGAGGCCAAAGACATTCAGTACTTC.

The genes are TRBV5-1 and TRBJ2-1, with D possibly being TRBD1 (6 bases). V lost 1 base to trimming and J lost 8 bases, with 16 bases between them. Germline V gene data show CDR1 as SGHRS and CDR2 as YFSETQ. CDR3 length: 15 amino acids. CDR3 bases: TGCGCCAGCAGCTTGCTACAGGGAAGGATTGATGAGCAGTTCTTC. Its translation is CASSLLQGRIDEQFF. Full variable domain (remainder filled in from reference TRBV5-1 and TRBJ2-1): KAGVTQTPRYLIKTRGQQVTLSCSPISGHRSVSWYQQTPGQGLQFLFEYFSETQRNKGNFPGRFSGRQFSNSRSEMNVSTLELGDSALYLCASSLLQGRIDEQFFGPGTRLTVL.

This clonotype was found many times. V usage is TRBV28 and J usage is TRBJ1-5, with D maybe TRBD1 (6 bases). Germline V CDR1 and CDR2: MDHEN, SYDVKM. V was pared by 4 bases and J by 4 bases, with 11 bases between. There are 14 residues in the CDR3. Here the CDR3 reads CASSSDRLNQPQHF. The CDR3 DNA sequence: TGTGCCAGCAGTTCCGACAGGTTGAATCAGCCCCAGCATTTT.

In its sample, this clonotype was seen many times. This chain links TRBV27 with TRBJ2-7, with D possibly TRBD1 on 6 matching bases. Deletions cut 2 bases from V and 3 bases from J, with 20 bases between. Germline values: CDR1 MNHEY, CDR2 SMNVEV (reference sequence). CDR3 size: 17 residues. The CDR3 region is CASSLKMPGTNSYEQYF. For the CDR3, the DNA is TGTGCCAGCAGTTTAAAAATGCCCGGGACAAACAGCTACGAGCAGTACTTC.

The gene calls are TRBV12-5 and TRBJ1-2; a possible D gene is TRBD1 (6 bases). The CDR3 sequence is 13 residues long. Trimming took off 4 bases at V and 5 bases at J, with 11 bases between the two ends. CDR1 and CDR2 (germline): LGHNT, FRNRAP. The CDR3 loop reads CASGSGTMYGYTF. CDR3 sequence (DNA): TGTGCTAGTGGTTCGGGGACAATGTATGGCTACACCTTC.

This clonotype turned up a few times. Germline is not matched at one junction end, which may reflect a read error. The J gene is TRBJ2-7, the V gene TRBV11-2; 7 nucleotides line up with TRBD1. This CDR3 comprises 14 residues. The V gene's germline CDR1 is SGHAT and CDR2 FQNNGV. CDR3 nucleotides: TGTGCCAACAGCGCCGGGACAGCCTCCTACGAGCAGTACTTC. This sequence encodes CANSAGTASYEQYF.

This clonotype was counted many times. The gene calls are TRBV28 and TRBJ2-3, with D possibly matching TRBD2 (5 bases). The CDR3 consists of 11 residues. V lost 6 bases and J lost 5, with 6 bases in between. Germline V CDR1 and CDR2: MDHEN, SYDVKM. The CDR3 DNA is TGTGCCAGCAGGGAGGAAGATACGCAGTATTTT. Protein product: CASREEDTQYF.

This clonotype showed up just once. The chain links TRBV15 to TRBJ1-6; no definite D call. The germline gives CDR1 LNHNV, CDR2 YYDKDF (reference sequence). Trimming cost V 6 bases and J 7 bases, with 10 bases left between them. The CDR3 runs 13 residues. In DNA, the CDR3 is TGTGCCACCAGGGGCCCATCAAATTCACCCCTCCACTTT. As protein: CATRGPSNSPLHF.

The genes are TRBV2 and TRBJ1-2; perhaps TRBD1 as D (5 bases). CDR3 length: 14 amino acids. Trimming removed 4 bases from V and 5 bases from J, with 14 bases in between. Germline CDR1 SNHLY, CDR2 FYNNEI. The DNA for the CDR3 is TGTGCCAGCAGTGGCGCCGGGACGGTGTATGGCTACACCTTC. Translated: CASSGAGTVYGYTF. Complete variable domain (other parts from reference TRBV2 and TRBJ1-2): EPEVTQTPSHQVTQMGQEVILRCVPISNHLYFYWYRQILGQKVEFLVSFYNNEISEKSEIFDDQFSVERPDGSNFTLKIRSTKLEDSAMYFCASSGAGTVYGYTFGSGTRLTVV.

The sample holds many counts of this clonotype. The rearrangement uses TRBV18 and TRBJ1-2, with D possibly matching TRBD1 (5 bases). V was cut by 2 bases and J by 8 bases, with 12 bases left in between. The CDR3 covers 13 residues. CDR1 KGHSH and CDR2 LQKENI come from the germline V gene. The CDR3 reads CASSPEGEGGYTF. The CDR3 bases are TGTGCCAGCTCACCAGAAGGGGAAGGAGGCTACACCTTC.

The chain employs TRBV6-1 and TRBJ1-2; perhaps TRBD1 as D (5 bases). The CDR3 loop spans 13 amino acids. The V gene's germline CDR1 is MNHNS and CDR2 SASEGT. Trimming shortened V by 3 bases and J by 6 bases, and 11 bases separated the two germline ends. This CDR3 is CASSDRVANGYTF. The CDR3 DNA follows: TGTGCCAGCAGTGACAGGGTTGCGAATGGCTACACCTTC.

This chain joins TRBV7-9 and TRBJ2-7, with D possibly TRBD1 on 5 matching bases. With 2 bases removed from V and 5 bases from J, the gap between germline ends came to 7 bases. The germline gives CDR1 SEHNR, CDR2 FQNEAQ (reference sequence). The CDR3 loop spans 12 amino acids. CDR3 residues: CASSLIRDEQYF. For the CDR3, the DNA is TGTGCCAGCAGCTTAATCAGGGACGAGCAGTACTTC.

The table lists this clonotype with many counts. J is TRBJ1-1 and V is TRBV5-1, with TRBD1 matching over 8 bases. Germline assignment: CDR1 SGHRS and CDR2 YFSETQ. The trim removed 3 bases at V and 0 bases at J, leaving 1 base unmatched. The CDR3 contains 14 residues. The DNA for the CDR3 is TGCGCCAGCAGCTGGACAGGGCTGAACACTGAAGCTTTCTTT. Its protein is CASSWTGLNTEAFF.

This clonotype was found many times. V usage is TRBV11-2 and J usage is TRBJ2-1; D is unclear. The CDR3 contains 13 residues. Germline V gene lookup returns CDR1 SGHAT and CDR2 FQNNGV. The V and J ends lost 6 bases and 4 bases respectively, with 10 bases between them. The DNA of the CDR3 is TGTGCCAGCAGGGTTTTGACTTACAATGAGCAGTTCTTC. It is translated as CASRVLTYNEQFF.

The rearrangement links TRBV20-1 to TRBJ2-3; 13 bases agree with TRBD2. The germline CDR1 and CDR2 sequences are DFQATT and SNEGSKA (reference sequence). J gave up 2 bases and V 4 bases, and 9 bases lay outside the gene matches. The CDR3 runs 17 residues. CDR3 DNA sequence: TGCAGTGCTAAAGAGATCGGGACTAGCGGGATCACAGATACGCAGTATTTT. Its translation is CSAKEIGTSGITDTQYF.